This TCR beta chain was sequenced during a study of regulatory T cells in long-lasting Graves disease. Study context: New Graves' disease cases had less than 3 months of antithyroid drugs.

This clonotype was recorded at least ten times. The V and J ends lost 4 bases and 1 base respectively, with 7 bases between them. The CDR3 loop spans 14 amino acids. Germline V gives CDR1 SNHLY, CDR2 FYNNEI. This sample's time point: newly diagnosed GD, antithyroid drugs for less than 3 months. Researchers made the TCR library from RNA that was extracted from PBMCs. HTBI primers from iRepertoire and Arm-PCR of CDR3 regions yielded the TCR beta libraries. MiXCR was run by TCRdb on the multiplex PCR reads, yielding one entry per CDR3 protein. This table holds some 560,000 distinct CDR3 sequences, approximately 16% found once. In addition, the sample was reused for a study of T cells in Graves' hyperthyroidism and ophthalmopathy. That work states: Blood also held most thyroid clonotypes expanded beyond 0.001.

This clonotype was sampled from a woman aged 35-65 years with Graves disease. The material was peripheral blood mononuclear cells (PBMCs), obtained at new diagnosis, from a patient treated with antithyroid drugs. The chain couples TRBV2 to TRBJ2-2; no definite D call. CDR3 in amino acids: CASSVLQNTGELFF. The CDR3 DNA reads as TGTGCCAGCAGTGTGTTACAGAACACCGGGGAGCTGTTTTTT. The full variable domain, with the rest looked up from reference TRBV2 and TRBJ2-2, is EPEVTQTPSHQVTQMGQEVILRCVPISNHLYFYWYRQILGQKVEFLVSFYNNEISEKSEIFDDQFSVERPDGSNFTLKIRSTKLEDSAMYFCASSVLQNTGELFFGEGSRLTVL.